This T cell receptor (beta chain) appears in the sequencing data of a study of siplizumab effects on memory and regulatory T cells. TCRdb's table, derived via immunoSEQ multiplex PCR, lists solely in-frame clones and lacks some. Among over 70,000 clones listed, more than 80% were seen once. V lost 1 base, J lost 1 base, and 5 bases stayed unmatched. Germline CDR1 reads SGHTA; CDR2 reads FQGTGA. This CDR3 has 16 amino acids. Study conclusions and caveats: Whether proliferating Tregs in siplizumab cultures suppress was not functionally confirmed. With siplizumab, cumulative frequency of CD4+ memory-derived alloreactive sequences dropped significantly.

Of note for this clone: Its antigen is unidentified.

The gene calls are TRBV7-3 and TRBJ2-3; 7 nucleotides match TRBD2. Sample: CD4+ T cells sorted from blood. This receptor was obtained from a human donor in good health. CDR3 loop: CASSLSRLAGTDTQYF. The CDR3 region has the DNA TGTGCCAGCAGCTTAAGCCGTCTAGCGGGCACAGATACGCAGTATTTT.